These T cell receptor beta chains were read from a single sample in a study of T cell repertoires in cytomegalovirus infection. In TCRdb, the reads were re-called with MiXCR into one record per CDR3 protein. The sample lists fewer than 200,000 distinct CDR3 sequences, roughly 9% occurring once. Sequenced: PBMCs. All receptors derive from a human donor in good health (CMV status not recorded). Some clones in this sample may be carry-over from other donors' samples. Each CDR3 is given with its conserved first and last residue. Fields, in order: J gene, D gene, clone size, V gene, CDR3 protein, CDR3 DNA. A D gene is named only where the DNA matches it firmly. Not all rows give a size; the values are once, few, many and, for expanded clones, a class.

J: TRBJ1-2; D: .; size: many; V: TRBV11-1; CDR3: CASGEDGYTF; DNA: TGTGCCAGCGGCGAGGATGGCTACACCTTC
J: TRBJ2-7; D: TRBD2; size: few; V: TRBV9; CDR3: CASSPPRASGRDEQYF; DNA: TGTGCCAGCAGCCCACCCCGTGCAAGCGGGAGGGACGAGCAGTACTTC
J: TRBJ1-3; D: .; size: .; V: TRBV28; CDR3: CASSLSGSSRNTIYF; DNA: TGTGCCAGCAGTTTATCGGGCAGTTCTCGAAACACCATATATTTT
J: TRBJ2-6; D: .; size: many; V: TRBV4-3; CDR3: CASSSQLDSGANVLTF; DNA: TGCGCCAGCAGCTCCCAACTGGACTCTGGGGCCAACGTCCTGACTTTC
J: TRBJ2-1; D: TRBD1; size: .; V: TRBV6-2/TRBV6-3; CDR3: CASSYWDSTYNEQFF; DNA: TGTGCCAGCAGTTATTGGGACAGTACGTACAATGAGCAGTTCTTC
J: TRBJ1-5; D: TRBD1; size: few; V: TRBV2; CDR3: CASRGQVYQPQHF; DNA: TGTGCCAGCAGGGGACAGGTGTATCAGCCCCAGCATTTT
J: TRBJ2-7; D: TRBD2; size: .; V: TRBV6-2/TRBV6-3; CDR3: CASAGTSIGEQYF; DNA: TGTGCCAGCGCCGGGACTAGCATCGGCGAGCAGTACTTC
J: TRBJ1-1; D: .; size: many; V: TRBV7-2; CDR3: CASSFGRTEAFF; DNA: TGTGCCAGCAGCTTCGGGAGAACTGAAGCTTTCTTT
J: TRBJ2-1; D: TRBD2; size: many; V: TRBV28; CDR3: CASSLRLAGTNEQFF; DNA: TGTGCCAGCAGTTTACGACTAGCGGGAACCAATGAGCAGTTCTTC
J: TRBJ2-3; D: .; size: .; V: TRBV6-6; CDR3: CASKRSGEADTQYF; DNA: TGTGCCAGCAAACGGTCTGGAGAGGCAGATACGCAGTATTTT
J: TRBJ1-1; D: .; size: .; V: TRBV20-1; CDR3: CSARAITNTEAFF; DNA: TGCAGTGCTAGAGCGATAACGAACACTGAAGCTTTCTTT
J: TRBJ2-3; D: TRBD2; size: .; V: TRBV24-1; CDR3: CATSEPTSGGVTDTQYF; DNA: TGTGCCACCAGTGAACCTACTAGCGGGGGGGTCACAGATACGCAGTATTTT
J: TRBJ2-4; D: .; size: many; V: TRBV7-2; CDR3: CASSPSRMENIQYF; DNA: TGTGCCAGCAGCCCCAGTCGGATGGAAAACATTCAGTACTTC
J: TRBJ1-2; D: .; size: .; V: TRBV28; CDR3: CASLWREGYGYTF; DNA: TGTGCCAGCCTTTGGAGGGAAGGCTATGGCTACACCTTC
J: TRBJ2-3; D: .; size: .; V: TRBV20-1; CDR3: CSARDWSGGGGRGTDTQYF; DNA: TGCAGTGCTAGAGATTGGTCAGGTGGGGGCGGCCGGGGCACAGATACGCAGTATTTT
J: TRBJ2-7; D: .; size: .; V: TRBV20-1; CDR3: CSARDLRDSYEQYF; DNA: TGCAGTGCTAGAGACCTGCGGGACTCCTACGAGCAGTACTTC
J: TRBJ2-1; D: .; size: few; V: TRBV20-1; CDR3: CSGPADSYNEQFF; DNA: TGCAGTGGTCCTGCGGACTCCTACAATGAGCAGTTCTTC
J: TRBJ2-5; D: .; size: few; V: TRBV15; CDR3: CATSRPDGRETQYF; DNA: TGTGCCACCAGCAGACCGGACGGAAGAGAGACCCAGTACTTC
J: TRBJ2-2; D: .; size: .; V: TRBV4-3; CDR3: CASSQEGRMAGELFF; DNA: TGCGCCAGCAGCCAAGAGGGGCGGATGGCCGGGGAGCTGTTTTTT